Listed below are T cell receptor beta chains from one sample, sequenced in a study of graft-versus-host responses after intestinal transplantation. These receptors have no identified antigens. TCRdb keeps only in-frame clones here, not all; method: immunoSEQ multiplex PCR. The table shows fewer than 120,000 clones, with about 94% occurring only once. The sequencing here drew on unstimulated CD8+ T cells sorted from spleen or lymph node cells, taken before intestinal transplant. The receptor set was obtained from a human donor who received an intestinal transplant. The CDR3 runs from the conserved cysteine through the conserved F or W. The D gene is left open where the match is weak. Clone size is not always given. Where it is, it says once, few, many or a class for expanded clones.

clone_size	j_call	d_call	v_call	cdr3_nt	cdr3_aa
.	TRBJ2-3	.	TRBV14	TGTGCCAGCAGCCCGACGGGCAGGTTCACAGATACGCAGTATTTT	CASSPTGRFTDTQYF
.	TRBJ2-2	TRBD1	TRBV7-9	TGTGCCAGCAGGGCAGAAGGGGACAGGGGATGGACCGGGGAGCTGTTTTTT	CASRAEGDRGWTGELFF
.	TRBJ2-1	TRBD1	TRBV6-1	TGTGCCAGCAGTGGACAGGGATCCCTTCCGGGCGAGGGGCCCAATGAGCAGTTCTTC	CASSGQGSLPGEGPNEQFF
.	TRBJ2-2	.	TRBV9	TGTGCCAGCGAACCCGAGAACACCGGGGAGCTGTTTTTT	CASEPENTGELFF
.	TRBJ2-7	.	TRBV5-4	TGTGCCAGCAGCTTGGCCACCTGGGGCGAGCAGTACTTC	CASSLATWGEQYF
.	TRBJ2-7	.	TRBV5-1	TGCGCCAGCAGCTTGGAGGGACCTACCGGGTACGAGCAGTACTTC	CASSLEGPTGYEQYF
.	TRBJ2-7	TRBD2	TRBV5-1	TGCGCCAGCAGCTTGGACCTAGCGGACTCCTACGAGCAGTACTTC	CASSLDLADSYEQYF
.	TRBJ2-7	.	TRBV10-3	TGTGCCATCAGTGCCCCCCCGGGGAACAGAAACGAGCAGTACTTC	CAISAPPGNRNEQYF
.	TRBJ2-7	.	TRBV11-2	TGTGCCAGCAGCGACACTTACGAGCAGTACTTC	CASSDTYEQYF
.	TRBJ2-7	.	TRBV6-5	TGTGCCAGCAGTGAATTAGGGGCCTACGAGCAGTACTTC	CASSELGAYEQYF
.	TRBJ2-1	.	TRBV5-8	TGTGCCAGCAGCTTGGCAGAGTTCCGGGACACATCCTACAATGAGCAGTTCTTC	CASSLAEFRDTSYNEQFF
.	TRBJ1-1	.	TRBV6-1	TGTGCCAGCAGTGAAAGTCGCGGCACTGAAGCTTTCTTT	CASSESRGTEAFF
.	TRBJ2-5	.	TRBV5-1	TGCGCCAGCAGCTTGGATCCCCTAGAGACCCAGTACTTC	CASSLDPLETQYF
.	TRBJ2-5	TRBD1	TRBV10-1	TGCGCCAGCAGTGAGGACAGGGGCAGGGAGACCCAGTACTTC	CASSEDRGRETQYF
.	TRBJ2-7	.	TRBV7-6	TGTGCCAGCAGCCGTAGCAGGGGGGGTCTAGACGAGCAGTACTTC	CASSRSRGGLDEQYF
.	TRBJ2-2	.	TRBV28	TGTGCCAGCAGTTACAGGGCGAACACCGGGGAGCTGTTTTTT	CASSYRANTGELFF
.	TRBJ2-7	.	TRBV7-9	TGTGCCAGCAGCTTAGGCAGAGCCTACGAGCAGTACTTC	CASSLGRAYEQYF
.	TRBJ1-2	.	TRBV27	TGTGCCAGCAGTTTAACCGCTTCGGACTATGGCTACACCTTC	CASSLTASDYGYTF
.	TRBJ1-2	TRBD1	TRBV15	TGTGCCACCAGCAGGGAAAAGACAGGGATGAACTATGGCTACACCTTC	CATSREKTGMNYGYTF
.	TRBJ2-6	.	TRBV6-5	TGTGCCAGCAATGGGGGGTCTGGGGCCAACGTCCTGACTTTC	CASNGGSGANVLTF
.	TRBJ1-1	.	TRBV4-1	TGCGCCAGCAGCCAAGAATTTTCCCCCACCGGGGCTTTCTTT	CASSQEFSPTGAFF
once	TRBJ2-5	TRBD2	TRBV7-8	TGTGCCAGCAGTCCGCCTTTAGCGGGTGCTGAGACCCAGTACTTC	CASSPPLAGAETQYF
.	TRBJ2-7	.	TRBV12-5	TGTGCTAGTGGTTTTCGGGACTTGACCTACGAGCAGTACTTC	CASGFRDLTYEQYF
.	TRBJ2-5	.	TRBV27	TGTGCCAGCAGTTTTCGTGCGAGGTCGGGTGAGACCCAGTACTTC	CASSFRARSGETQYF
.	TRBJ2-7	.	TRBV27	TGTGCCAGCAGTTTATCGGGGTCAGTTTCCTACGAGCAGTACTTC	CASSLSGSVSYEQYF
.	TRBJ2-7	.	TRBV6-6	TGTGCCAGCACCCCGGACGGGACTTGGTACGAGCAGTACTTC	CASTPDGTWYEQYF
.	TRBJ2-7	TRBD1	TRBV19	TGTGCCAGTAGTATAGGAAGCAGGGGGCAAAACGAGCAGTACTTC	CASSIGSRGQNEQYF
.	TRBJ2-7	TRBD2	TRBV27	TGTGCCAGCAGTTTAGCGGGAGGAGACTACGAGCAGTACTTC	CASSLAGGDYEQYF
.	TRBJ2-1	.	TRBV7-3	TGTGCCAGCAGCCCACCGGGGGGCCTTTACAATGAGCAGTTCTTC	CASSPPGGLYNEQFF
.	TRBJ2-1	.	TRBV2	TGTGCCAGCAGCCAAGCCCTAAATGAGCAGTTCTTC	CASSQALNEQFF
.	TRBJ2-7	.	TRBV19	TGTGCCAGTAGTGACAGGAATTCCTACGAGCAGTACTTC	CASSDRNSYEQYF
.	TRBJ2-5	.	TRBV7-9	TGTGCCAGCAGCTTAGTAGAGCCCCCCCCAGAGACCCAGTACTTC	CASSLVEPPPETQYF
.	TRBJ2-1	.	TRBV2	TGTGCCAGCGGGGCGCCGACTAGTTTCACAGACTACAATGAGCAGTTCTTC	CASGAPTSFTDYNEQFF
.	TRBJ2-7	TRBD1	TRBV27	TGTGCCAGCAGTACACTAGGGACAGGCTACGAGCAGTACTTC	CASSTLGTGYEQYF
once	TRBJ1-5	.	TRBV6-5	TGTGCCAGCAGTGACGGACAGCCTGGGCAGCCCCAGCATTTT	CASSDGQPGQPQHF
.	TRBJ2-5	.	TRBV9	TGTGCCAGCAGCGTAGGGGGGGGCCCTTTGGAGACCCAGTACTTC	CASSVGGGPLETQYF
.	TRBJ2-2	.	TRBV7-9	TGTGCCAGCAGCCCCGGGCTCACCGGGGAGCTGTTTTTT	CASSPGLTGELFF
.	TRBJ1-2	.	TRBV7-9	TGTGCCAGCAGCTGGGATAAAGTGGCCAGGGTTGATGGCTACACCTTC	CASSWDKVARVDGYTF
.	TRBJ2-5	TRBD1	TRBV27	TGTGCCAGCAGTTTATCGACAGGGGAGCAAGAGACCCAGTACTTC	CASSLSTGEQETQYF
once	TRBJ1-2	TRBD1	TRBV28	TGTGCCAGCAGTCACAGGGGCACGGTGGATGGCTACACCTTC	CASSHRGTVDGYTF
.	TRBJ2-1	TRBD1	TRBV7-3	TGTGCCAGCAGCTTAGCGACAGGGGAAGGCAATGAGCAGTTCTTC	CASSLATGEGNEQFF
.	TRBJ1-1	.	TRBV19	TGTGCCAGTAGTATCGTGGAGGCTGTGAACACTGAAGCTTTCTTT	CASSIVEAVNTEAFF
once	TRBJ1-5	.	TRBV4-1	TGCGCCAGCAGCCAAGTTTCCGGGAGCCAGCCCCAGCATTTT	CASSQVSGSQPQHF
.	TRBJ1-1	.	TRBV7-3	TGTGCCAGCAGCTTAACGGGCATGGGGGGGGCTGAAGCTTTCTTT	CASSLTGMGGAEAFF
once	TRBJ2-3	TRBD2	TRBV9	TGTGCCAGCAGCCGGGGAGGGACAGATACGCAGTATTTT	CASSRGGTDTQYF
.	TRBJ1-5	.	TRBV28	TGTGCCAGCAGTCTGAGGGGGGTGGGACAGCCCCAGCATTTT	CASSLRGVGQPQHF
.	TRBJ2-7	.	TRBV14	TGTGCCAGCAGCCAAGGGTTTAGTGGTCCGACCTACGAGCAGTACTTC	CASSQGFSGPTYEQYF
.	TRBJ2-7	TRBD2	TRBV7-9	TGTGCCAGCAGGGTCGGGGGGAACTACGAGCAGTACTTC	CASRVGGNYEQYF